These 29 T cell receptor beta chains were sequenced from one sample in a study of blood T cell repertoires in COVID-19. Measured with immunoSEQ multiplex PCR; TCRdb has only the in-frame clones, and not every one. The sample carries 50,000 to 65,000 clones, just over 85% recorded once. Sequenced input: peripheral blood. The origin of the receptors is a man in his sixties with acute or convalescent COVID-19.

This sequence joins TRBV2 and TRBJ1-1; D is perhaps TRBD1 (6 bases). This CDR3 spans 14 amino acids. Per germline, CDR1 SNHLY and CDR2 FYNNEI. V lost 5 bases and J lost 5, with 15 bases in between. The CDR3 sequence: CASSKQGPTTEAFF. Written as DNA, the CDR3 is TGTGCCAGCAGTAAACAGGGCCCAACAACTGAAGCTTTCTTT.

In DNA form, the CDR3 reads TGTGCCAGCAGCCCCAGACTAGCGGGAGTTCTCACCGGGGAGCTGTTTTTT. It codes for CASSPRLAGVLTGELFF. This chain links TRBV7-9 with TRBJ2-2; 12 nucleotides line up with TRBD2. Germline CDR1 reads SEHNR; CDR2 reads FQNEAQ (reference sequence). The CDR3 runs to 17 residues. Trimming removed 5 bases from V and 4 bases from J; junction bases left unmatched: 8.

J is TRBJ1-1 and V is TRBV10-3; D uncertain. V lost 3 bases and J 5 bases, leaving 7 bases between the germline ends. The CDR3 runs 12 residues. Per germline, CDR1 ENHRY and CDR2 SYGVKD. CDR3: CAISDLETEAFF. The CDR3 nucleotides read TGTGCCATCAGTGACCTAGAGACTGAAGCTTTCTTT.

The rearrangement joins TRBV28 to TRBJ2-2; TRBD2 matches at 7 bases. J was trimmed by 13 bases and V by 6 bases; bases with no gene match: 14. CDR3 size: 14 residues. Germline loops: CDR1 MDHEN, CDR2 SYDVKM. CDR3 residues: CASSGGTTPWGLFF. CDR3 nucleotides: TGTGCCAGCAGCGGCGGGACTACCCCATGGGGGCTGTTTTTT.

This sequence joins TRBV5-6 and TRBJ2-2, with 9 bases fitting TRBD1. This CDR3 is 16 amino acids long. V was pared by 3 bases and J by 2 bases, with 5 bases of the junction left unmatched. Germline values: CDR1 SGHDT, CDR2 YYEEEE. In DNA, the CDR3 is TGTGCCAGCAGCTACAGGGACAGGGTTAACACCGGGGAGCTGTTTTTT. Its translation: CASSYRDRVNTGELFF. Full variable domain (remainder filled in from reference TRBV5-6 and TRBJ2-2): DAGVTQSPTHLIKTRGQQVTLRCSPKSGHDTVSWYQQALGQGPQFIFQYYEEEERQRGNFPDRFSGHQFPNYSSELNVNALLLGDSALYLCASSYRDRVNTGELFFGEGSRLTVL.

The genes are TRBV9 and TRBJ1-3; D gene ambiguous. Trimming removed 7 bases from V and 1 base from J, with 12 bases in between. CDR1 and CDR2 from the germline V gene are SGDLS and YYNGEE. The CDR3 length is 14 residues. CDR3 amino acids: CASGSGGSGNTIYF. In DNA, the CDR3 is TGTGCCAGCGGTTCCGGAGGGTCTGGAAACACCATATATTTT.

The V and J genes are TRBV5-1 and TRBJ1-3; 7 bases map to TRBD1. The germline V gene has CDR1 SGHRS and CDR2 YFSETQ. The CDR3 length is 17 residues. The trim removed 3 bases at V and 2 bases at J, leaving 11 bases unmatched. The CDR3 sequence is CASSSWTGETTGNTIYF. CDR3 DNA: TGCGCCAGCAGCTCTTGGACAGGAGAAACGACTGGAAACACCATATATTTT.

This rearrangement joins TRBV6-5 to TRBJ2-2, with TRBD1 matching over 8 bases. V gave up 7 bases and J gave up 7 bases; unmatched junction bases: 8. The length of the CDR3 is 14 residues. The germline V gene has CDR1 MNHEY and CDR2 SVGAGI. This CDR3 reads CASIQTGAGGELFF. The DNA for the CDR3 is TGTGCCAGCATCCAGACAGGGGCGGGCGGGGAGCTGTTTTTT.

As DNA, the CDR3 is TGCGCCAGCAGCTTGGAAGCCTCCTACAATGAGCAGTTCTTC. This translates into CASSLEASYNEQFF. The chain joins TRBV5-1 to TRBJ2-1, with D unresolved. This CDR3 is built from 14 residues. Germline V lookup: CDR1 SGHRS, CDR2 YFSETQ. With 0 bases removed from V and 0 bases from J, the gap between germline ends came to 4 bases.

Only a few counts were recorded for this clone. This chain joins TRBV7-9 and TRBJ2-7, with D hard to call. The CDR3 consists of 12 residues. CDR1 is SEHNR, CDR2 FQNEAQ, per germline (reference sequence). The germline V and J ends were trimmed by 5 bases and 3 bases, with 8 bases remaining between them. DNA of the CDR3: TGTGCCAGCAGCGAATACAGCTACGAGCAGTACTTC. Protein sequence: CASSEYSYEQYF. Looking up the rest from reference TRBV7-9 and TRBJ2-7 gives the full variable domain: DTGVSQNPRHKITKRGQNVTFRCDPISEHNRLYWYRQTLGQGPEFLTYFQNEAQLEKSRLLSDRFSAERPKGSFSTLEIQRTEQGDSAMYLCASSEYSYEQYFGPGTRLTVT.

This chain links TRBV29-1 with TRBJ1-1; 11 nucleotides line up with TRBD1. After removal of 4 bases from V and 6 bases from J, the junction contained 4 bases not matched to a gene. There are 13 residues in the CDR3. The germline V gene has CDR1 SQVTM and CDR2 ANQGSEA. CDR3 bases: TGCAGCGTTGTGGACAGGGGGCCGTCTGAAGCTTTCTTT. It translates to CSVVDRGPSEAFF.

This sequence joins TRBV28 and TRBJ1-1; D is possibly TRBD1 (5 bases). Per the germline V gene, CDR1 is MDHEN and CDR2 is SYDVKM. The CDR3 is made up of 13 amino acids. The germline V and J ends were trimmed by 6 bases and 6 bases, with 14 bases remaining between them. Written as DNA, the CDR3 is TGTGCCAGCAGCCCGGAGGGGATCGCTGAAGCTTTCTTT. This encodes CASSPEGIAEAFF.

The CDR3 sequence is CASTGGRAYEQYF. The CDR3 coding sequence is TGTGCCAGCACGGGCGGGAGGGCCTACGAGCAGTACTTC. The rearrangement joins TRBV6-5 to TRBJ2-7, with 9 nucleotides matching TRBD2. Germline values: CDR1 MNHEY, CDR2 SVGAGI. The CDR3 totals 13 residues. The V segment lost 7 bases and the J segment 2 bases; nucleotides outside the gene matches: 3.

The J gene is TRBJ1-2, the V gene TRBV9; 8 bases are a match to TRBD1. This CDR3 comprises 13 residues. Germline CDR1 SGDLS, CDR2 YYNGEE. The V gene end was trimmed by 2 bases and the J gene end by 8 bases; junction bases not matched to a gene: 5. Here the CDR3 DNA reads TGTGCCAGCAGCGTCGGACAGGGAGTAGGCTACACCTTC. It yields the protein CASSVGQGVGYTF.

The V call is TRBV7-6, the J call TRBJ2-7, with a weak D call TRBD2 (6 bases). CDR1 is SGHVS and CDR2 is FNYEAQ in the germline V gene. V was cut by 2 bases and J by 3 bases, with 14 bases left in between. The CDR3 is 15 amino acids. Written as DNA, the CDR3 is TGTGCCAGCAGCTTATGGGCTAGCGAATTCTACGAGCAGTACTTC. Translating it yields CASSLWASEFYEQYF. The full variable domain, completed using reference TRBV7-6 and TRBJ2-7, is GAGVSQSPRYKVTKRGQDVALRCDPISGHVSLYWYRQALGQGPEFLTYFNYEAQQDKSGLPNDRFSAERPEGSISTLTIQRTEQRDSAMYRCASSLWASEFYEQYFGPGTRLTVT.

The genes are TRBV5-8 and TRBJ2-7; D not certain. Between the trimmed V and J ends, which lost 4 bases and 7 bases, there was a span of 9 bases. This CDR3 is 11 amino acids long. Germline loops: CDR1 SGHTS, CDR2 YDEGEE. The DNA for the CDR3 is TGTGCCAGCAGCCTTATCCGGGAGCAGTACTTC. It translates to CASSLIREQYF.

The chain combines TRBV21-1 with TRBJ2-7; the table's D call of TRBD2 was not tested on the DNA. TRBV21-1 is annotated as a pseudogene. This CDR3 region has 15 residues. CDR3 DNA sequence: TGTCCAGTGCCGCGAACCTGGCTAGCGGGATACGAGCAGTACTTC. Residues: CPVPRTWLAGYEQYF.

This chain joins TRBV28 and TRBJ2-6; D remains ambiguous. Trimming removed 6 bases at V and 1 base at J, with 16 bases between. Germline CDR1 reads MDHEN; CDR2 reads SYDVKM. CDR3 length: 17 residues. The CDR3 loop is CASSQLTRVSGANVLTF. CDR3 bases: TGTGCCAGCAGCCAACTCACGAGAGTATCTGGGGCCAACGTCCTGACTTTC.

The rearrangement uses TRBV23-1 and TRBJ2-1, with D possibly matching TRBD2 (5 bases). TRBV23-1 belongs to the ORF category, with a function that is uncertain. V shed 3 bases and J shed 6 bases, with 15 bases lying between them. The CDR3 contains 15 residues. The DNA for the CDR3 is TGCGCCAGCAGTCACCACGCCGCGGGTGGCAATGAGCAGTTCTTC. Its protein is CASSHHAAGGNEQFF.

The V call is TRBV5-1, the J call TRBJ1-3; no firm D call. Trimming pared 4 bases from V and 0 bases from J, leaving 14 bases between. From germline, CDR1 is SGHRS and CDR2 YFSETQ. This CDR3 is 16 amino acids long. CDR3 protein: CASSPLAGSSGNTIYF. The DNA of the CDR3 is TGCGCCAGCAGCCCTCTGGCGGGGAGCTCTGGAAACACCATATATTTT.

The gene calls are TRBV28 and TRBJ1-5; perhaps TRBD1 as D (6 bases). Trimming cost V 2 bases and J 3 bases, with 11 bases left between them. In germline, CDR1 is MDHEN, CDR2 SYDVKM. CDR3 size: 15 residues. CDR3 in amino acids: CASSLRGGYNQPQHF. In DNA, the CDR3 is TGTGCCAGCAGTTTAAGGGGGGGTTACAATCAGCCCCAGCATTTT.

The count of this clone is one. This CDR3 is CASSPSGRGEQFF. CDR3 bases: TGTGCCAGCAGTCCTAGCGGAAGAGGTGAGCAGTTCTTC. The chain recombines TRBV12-3 or TRBV12-4 with TRBJ2-1; 7 positions match TRBD2. This CDR3 contains 13 residues. The junction had 7 bases not matched to a gene; V was cut back by 5 bases and J by 9 bases.

This clone was seen only a few times. The gene calls are TRBV19 and TRBJ2-7, with a possible D match to TRBD2 (6 bases). Germline V gene data show CDR1 as LNHDA and CDR2 as SQIVND (reference sequence). V was cut by 4 bases and J by 4 bases, with 17 bases left in between. The CDR3 contains 15 residues. CDR3 DNA: TGTGCCAGTAGTACTTTGGAGGGCCTAGGATACGAGCAGTACTTC. This translates into CASSTLEGLGYEQYF.

The chain uses TRBV27 and TRBJ2-7, with TRBD1 matching 11 bases. V was pared by 3 bases and J by 7 bases, with 5 bases of the junction left unmatched. CDR3 length equals 14 residues. In germline, CDR1 is MNHEY, CDR2 SMNVEV (reference sequence). The CDR3, as DNA: TGTGCCAGCAGTTTTGGACAGGGGGCTTGGGAGCAGTACTTC. This encodes CASSFGQGAWEQYF.

The chain is built from TRBV7-8 and TRBJ2-7; weak D call: TRBD1 (5 bases). Germline V lookup: CDR1 SGHVS, CDR2 FQNEAQ. With 3 bases removed from V and 11 bases from J, the gap between germline ends came to 17 bases. The CDR3 is made up of 13 amino acids. The CDR3 loop is CASSFLPDMREYF. In nucleotides, the CDR3 is TGTGCCAGCAGCTTTTTGCCGGACATGAGAGAGTACTTC.

In DNA, the CDR3 is TGCAGCGTTGGGCGGGGCGGAGAGACCCAGTACTTC. Amino acids: CSVGRGGETQYF. This chain links TRBV29-1 with TRBJ2-5, with D perhaps matching TRBD2 (6 bases). The CDR3 has 12 residues. Germline CDR1 is SQVTM and CDR2 is ANQGSEA. V was trimmed by 4 bases and J by 4 bases, leaving 10 bases between them.

The V call is TRBV5-1, the J call TRBJ1-1, with TRBD1 identical over 10 bases. V lost 0 bases to trimming and J lost 0 bases; unmatched junction nucleotides: 5. CDR3 length: 17 residues. Germline CDR1 is SGHRS and CDR2 is YFSETQ. CDR3 coding DNA: TGCGCCAGCAGCTTGGGGGACAGGGGTTATCTGAACACTGAAGCTTTCTTT. This translates into CASSLGDRGYLNTEAFF.

This chain links TRBV5-5 with TRBJ1-5, with a tentative D call TRBD1 (5 bases). Germline assignment: CDR1 SGHKS and CDR2 YYEKEE (reference sequence). V shed 2 bases and J shed 4 bases, with 10 bases lying between them. This CDR3 is built from 14 residues. In DNA, the CDR3 is TGTGCCAGCAGCTTTAGCGGGGGAAATCAGCCCCAGCATTTT. It yields the protein CASSFSGGNQPQHF.

The J gene is TRBJ1-2, the V gene TRBV19; TRBD1 is a possible D gene (6 bases). V gave up 10 bases and J gave up 7 bases, with 19 bases separating them. CDR1 LNHDA and CDR2 SQIVND come from the germline V gene (reference sequence). The CDR3 loop spans 13 amino acids. The CDR3 here is CATTRDTWAGYTF. The CDR3 DNA reads TGTGCCACCACCCGGGACACCTGGGCTGGCTACACCTTC.